This T cell receptor (beta chain) originates from a study of regulatory T cells in long-lasting Graves disease. Study overall: Persistent Graves' disease meant over 5 years of antithyroid drugs with positive TSH receptor antibodies.

This clonotype was counted only a few times. Construction of the TCR beta libraries employed iRepertoire HTBI primers in conjunction with Arm-PCR of CDR3 regions. Using its own MiXCR run on the multiplex PCR reads, TCRdb lists one record per CDR3 protein. The sample yields about 470,000 distinct CDR3 sequences, about 22% seen once. Time point reported: persistent/refractory GD, antithyroid drugs over 5 years with positive TRAb. Extracted RNA from PBMCs served as the source of the TCR library. The input for sequencing was peripheral blood mononuclear cells (PBMCs), taken when the disease was refractory, from a patient treated with antithyroid drugs. The TCR sequence derives from a female donor with Graves disease.

CDR3 sequence (DNA): TGTGCCAGTAGTATAGACGCCGAAGAGACCCAGTACTTC. This sequence encodes CASSIDAEETQYF. The chain uses TRBV19 and TRBJ2-5; the D is unclear. V lost 0 bases to trimming and J lost 3 bases, with 5 bases between them. This CDR3 contains 13 residues. Germline V gives CDR1 LNHDA, CDR2 SQIVND (reference sequence).